This T cell receptor beta chain came from a study of blood T cells in healthy people across ages. Broader study findings: Estimates drawn from one million T cells were deemed to understate diversity. A strong correlation between TCR beta diversity and naive T cell percentage was seen. Changes in expanded clonotypes were possibly confounded, as the CMV status of donors was unknown.

A J-beta primer mix and a sample-barcoded 5' primer were used in a second PCR of roughly 6 to 12 cycles. One entry per CDR3 protein results from TCRdb running MiXCR on the 5' RACE reads. The table shows some 370,000 distinct CDR3 sequences, with 45% to 65% occurring only once. A word on this clonotype: Its antigen is as yet unknown.

V lost 6 bases and J lost 5; bases outside the gene matches: 6. This CDR3 has 14 amino acids. The receptor comes from a man between 60 and 75 years old in good health. Sample: blood. The V gene is TRBV12-3 or TRBV12-4, the J gene TRBJ1-1; 10 bases line up with TRBD1. The DNA of the CDR3 is TGTGCCAGCAGGAGGGACAGGGGCGTTACTGAAGCTTTCTTT. Residues: CASRRDRGVTEAFF.